Below, 12 T cell receptor beta chains from the same sample are listed, as sequenced in a study of monozygotic twins with inflammatory bowel disease. Reprocessing the 5' RACE reads, TCRdb reports a single entry for every CDR3 protein and omits DNA. Here the sample table reports around 150,000 distinct CDR3 sequences. Sample: blood. Receptors were obtained from a human donor with ulcerative colitis or Crohn's disease, or a healthy co-twin of an affected twin (not recorded which).

The rearrangement joins TRBV2 to TRBJ2-7; TCRdb's D call, TRBD2, is unchecked because there is no DNA. Germline assignment: CDR1 SNHLY and CDR2 FYNNEI. The CDR3 contains 17 residues. The chain's CDR3 is CASSEAGSGVSSYEQYF.

This chain joins TRBV5-1 and TRBJ2-3; TCRdb's D call, TRBD1, is unchecked because there is no DNA. This CDR3 spans 16 amino acids. Germline CDR1 and CDR2: SGHRS and YFSETQ. This CDR3 reads CASSLGDRVRTDTQYF.

The chain combines TRBV27 with TRBJ2-7; TCRdb selects TRBD2, and the lack of DNA leaves this call unchecked. This CDR3 spans 14 amino acids. Germline CDR1 MNHEY, CDR2 SMNVEV (reference sequence). The CDR3 is CASSTVAGVNEQYF.

V gene TRBV29-1 combines with J gene TRBJ1-4. This CDR3 has 14 residues. Looked up from germline, CDR1 is SQVTM and CDR2 is ANQGSEA. The CDR3 loop is CSVKDYATNEKLFF.

The chain couples TRBV5-8 to TRBJ2-7. The CDR3 is 12 residues long. Germline V lookup: CDR1 SGHTS, CDR2 YDEGEE. The CDR3 sequence: CASSSGFYEQYF. Full variable domain (missing parts from reference TRBV5-8 and TRBJ2-7): EAGVTQSPTHLIKTRGQQATLRCSPISGHTSVYWYQQALGLGLQFLLWYDEGEERNRGNFPPRFSGRQFPNYSSELNVNALELEDSALYLCASSSGFYEQYFGPGTRLTVT.

This chain joins TRBV20-1 and TRBJ1-1. Germline V lookup: CDR1 DFQATT, CDR2 SNEGSKA (reference sequence). This CDR3 region has 13 residues. The CDR3 sequence is CSASTDLNTEAFF.

This chain connects TRBV7-3 to TRBJ2-2; TCRdb indicates TRBD1, and absent DNA this call remains unverified. Germline-derived CDR1 and CDR2 are SGHTA and FQGTGA. The CDR3 consists of 16 residues. The CDR3 here is CASRKKGNMNTGELFF.

J is TRBJ1-2 and V is TRBV5-1. The CDR3 is made up of 14 amino acids. The germline V gene encodes CDR1 SGHRS and CDR2 YFSETQ. CDR3 residues: CASSGTAEDYGYTF.

The rearrangement uses TRBV24-1 and TRBJ2-7; TCRdb picks TRBD2, but there is no DNA to check that call. CDR1 is KGHDR and CDR2 is SFDVKD in the germline V gene. This CDR3 comprises 16 residues. The CDR3 here is CATSDSTSGSRYEQYF.

The chain recombines TRBV2 with TRBJ2-5; TCRdb reports TRBD1, a call that lacks DNA to check it against. The CDR3 has 17 residues. In germline, CDR1 is SNHLY, CDR2 FYNNEI. The CDR3: CASSPGEGRSGQETQYF.

This chain joins TRBV5-1 and TRBJ2-7. The CDR3 sequence is 13 residues long. The germline V gene has CDR1 SGHRS and CDR2 YFSETQ. CDR3 residues: CASSYDTLYEQYF. Drawing the rest from reference TRBV5-1 and TRBJ2-7, the complete variable domain is KAGVTQTPRYLIKTRGQQVTLSCSPISGHRSVSWYQQTPGQGLQFLFEYFSETQRNKGNFPGRFSGRQFSNSRSEMNVSTLELGDSALYLCASSYDTLYEQYFGPGTRLTVT.

The rearrangement links TRBV19 to TRBJ2-1. The CDR3 loop spans 16 amino acids. Germline CDR1 LNHDA, CDR2 SQIVND (reference sequence). The CDR3 loop is CASSIRFRQIYNEQFF.